This T cell receptor beta chain was recorded in a study of T cell changes during pregnancy in multiple sclerosis. V was shortened by 5 bases and J by 8 bases, with 18 bases between the two germline ends. Per germline, CDR1 MNHEY and CDR2 SVGAGI. The CDR3 covers 14 residues. This clone was seen once. The protocol was immunoSEQ multiplex PCR, while the TCRdb copy is restricted to in-frame clones and leaves out a portion. The sample lists roughly 30,000 clones; about 91% were seen once. The source material was CD8+ T cells from peripheral blood mononuclear cells, sampled after pregnancy. The sequence came from a female donor with multiple sclerosis, enrolled in a pregnancy study. The chain is built from TRBV6-5 and TRBJ1-1; tentatively, D is TRBD1 (6 bases). This chain's CDR3 is CASSPSRTGTEAFF. For the CDR3, the DNA is TGTGCCAGCAGTCCGTCCCGCACAGGGACCGAAGCTTTCTTT.